A selection of T cell receptor beta chains follows, all from one sample in a study of response to subunit inactivated influenza vaccine. TCRdb re-analysed the RT-PCR reads in MiXCR, keeping a single row per CDR3 protein. Of just under 550,000 distinct CDR3 sequences listed, approximately 22% are singletons. The sample was also linked to a second study, of T cells expressing NK-cell markers.

The source material was CD4+ T cells sorted from PBMCs, sampled roughly 12 days after vaccination. The receptors originated from a man aged 45-65 years who received an inactivated influenza vaccine. Both conserved end residues are part of each CDR3. D genes are given only for firm matches. Rows give clone size only sometimes, using once, few, many, or a class for an expanded clone.

>TRBD1|TRBJ1-1|TRBV6-5|-
CASSYGGQEEAFF
TGTGCCAGCAGTTACGGGGGACAGGAAGAAGCTTTCTTT
>TRBD2|TRBJ2-1|TRBV28|many
CASSPGGGGSLFEQFF
TGTGCCAGCAGCCCTGGGGGTGGCGGGAGTTTATTTGAGCAGTTCTTC
>TRBD2|TRBJ2-1|TRBV4-2|-
CASSQRTSGVDEQFF
TGTGCCAGCAGCCAAAGGACTAGCGGGGTCGACGAGCAGTTCTTC
>TRBD2|TRBJ2-7|TRBV20-1|few
CSASSLTSGLTYEQYF
TGCAGTGCTAGTTCTCTGACTAGCGGGCTCACCTACGAGCAGTACTTC
>TRBD2|TRBJ2-1|TRBV28|many
CASSLLSRGAFNEQFF
TGTGCCAGCAGTTTGTTATCGCGGGGGGCGTTCAATGAGCAGTTCTTC
>-|TRBJ2-2|TRBV11-2|-
CASSRLTGLPAGRTGELFF
TGTGCCAGCAGCCGACTAACAGGATTACCGGCGGGAAGGACCGGGGAGCTGTTTTTT
>-|TRBJ2-3|TRBV28|few
CASRASGPSTDTQYF
TGTGCCAGCAGGGCGAGCGGGCCTAGCACAGATACGCAGTATTTT
>-|TRBJ1-3|TRBV21-1|few
CASSKEGFSGNTIYF
TGTGCCAGCAGCAAAGAAGGCTTCTCTGGAAACACCATATATTTT
>-|TRBJ2-5|TRBV19|-
CASSIPGRPETQYF
TGTGCCAGTAGTATACCCGGGCGTCCAGAGACCCAGTACTTC
>-|TRBJ2-7|TRBV11-1|few
CASSSWRGPSLYSYEQYF
TGTGCCAGCAGCTCTTGGAGGGGACCGTCGTTGTACTCCTACGAGCAGTACTTC
>-|TRBJ1-5|TRBV12-3/TRBV12-4|-
CASSLDSLLNQPQHF
TGTGCCAGCAGTTTGGACAGTTTACTCAATCAGCCCCAGCATTTT
>-|TRBJ2-2|TRBV12-3/TRBV12-4|-
CASLKGNTGELFF
TGTGCCAGCCTTAAGGGCAACACCGGGGAGCTGTTTTTT
>-|TRBJ2-5|TRBV10-3|few
CAISESPVGTQYF
TGTGCCATCAGTGAGTCTCCCGTTGGGACCCAGTACTTC
>TRBD1|TRBJ2-7|TRBV4-2|-
CASSQASTGGDYEQYF
TGTGCCAGCAGCCAAGCCTCGACAGGGGGCGACTACGAGCAGTACTTC
>TRBD1|TRBJ2-7|TRBV29-1|-
CSVGQGIWQYF
TGCAGCGTTGGACAGGGCATATGGCAGTACTTC
>TRBD1|TRBJ2-5|TRBV29-1|many
CSASPGTGFQETQYF
TGCAGCGCCTCCCCCGGGACAGGGTTCCAAGAGACCCAGTACTTC
>TRBD1|TRBJ1-1|TRBV7-2|-
CASSSRRDRANTEAFF
TGTGCCAGCAGCTCCAGACGGGACAGGGCGAACACTGAAGCTTTCTTT
>TRBD2|TRBJ2-7|TRBV6-6|-
CASSPSGGGEQYF
TGTGCCAGCAGTCCCTCGGGGGGGGGCGAGCAGTACTTC
>-|TRBJ2-1|TRBV5-1|-
CASSQGNYNEQFF
TGCGCCAGCAGCCAGGGGAATTACAATGAGCAGTTCTTC
>-|TRBJ2-7|TRBV5-1|-
CASSGTDLNEQYF
TGCGCCAGCTCCGGGACGGACCTCAACGAGCAGTACTTC
>-|TRBJ2-1|TRBV27|many
CASSLTAVGLANEQFF
TGTGCCAGCAGTTTAACGGCCGTGGGGCTCGCGAATGAGCAGTTCTTC
>TRBD1|TRBJ1-2|TRBV4-2|-
CASSQDGQGGYYGYTF
TGTGCCAGCAGCCAGGACGGACAGGGAGGGTACTATGGCTACACCTTC
>-|TRBJ2-7|TRBV6-1|-
CASKTVGGAETYEQYF
TGTGCCAGCAAAACCGTCGGCGGGGCCGAAACCTACGAGCAGTACTTC
>TRBD1|TRBJ2-7|TRBV6-1|-
CASRTGGRSEQYF
TGTGCCAGCAGGACAGGGGGCCGCTCCGAGCAGTACTTC
>-|TRBJ1-5|TRBV5-6|few
CASSLAGIRNQPQHF
TGTGCCAGCAGTCTTGCGGGTATTAGGAATCAGCCCCAGCATTTT
>TRBD1|TRBJ2-1|TRBV5-6|few
CASSLPNRGNEQFF
TGTGCCAGCAGCTTACCAAACAGGGGCAATGAGCAGTTCTTC
>TRBD2|TRBJ2-1|TRBV29-1|few
CSVGLAGRGYNEQFF
TGCAGCGTGGGACTAGCGGGACGAGGTTACAATGAGCAGTTCTTC
>TRBD2|TRBJ2-7|TRBV20-1|once
CSATSGIFYEQYF
TGCAGTGCTACTAGCGGGATATTCTACGAGCAGTACTTC
>TRBD2|TRBJ2-7|TRBV6-2/TRBV6-3|few
CASRRTSGSDEQYF
TGTGCCAGCAGACGGACTAGCGGATCCGACGAGCAGTACTTC
>TRBD2|TRBJ2-3|TRBV9|-
CASSVGLAETQYF
TGTGCCAGCAGCGTAGGACTAGCGGAAACGCAGTATTTT
>TRBD2|TRBJ2-1|TRBV10-3|-
CAISGSGLAEYNEQFF
TGTGCCATCAGTGGTTCGGGACTAGCGGAATACAATGAGCAGTTCTTC
>TRBD1|TRBJ1-6|TRBV6-1|many
CATNGQGFNSPLHF
TGTGCCACTAACGGACAGGGATTTAATTCACCCCTCCACTTT
>-|TRBJ1-4|TRBV20-1|-
CSARAAAEEKLFF
TGCAGTGCTAGGGCAGCCGCAGAGGAAAAACTGTTTTTT
>-|TRBJ2-7|TRBV5-4|-
CASSSELYRSSYEQYF
TGTGCCAGCAGCTCAGAACTCTACCGTTCCTCCTACGAGCAGTACTTC
>TRBD2|TRBJ2-5|TRBV5-1|-
CASSLDGLAGGRETQYF
TGCGCCAGCAGCTTGGATGGACTAGCGGGAGGGCGAGAGACCCAGTACTTC
>-|TRBJ1-6|TRBV12-3/TRBV12-4|few
CASSFSGTYNSPLHF
TGTGCCAGCAGTTTCTCGGGTACCTATAATTCACCCCTCCACTTT
>TRBD1|TRBJ1-5|TRBV20-1|-
CSARDPGQGLEQPQHF
TGCAGTGCTAGAGATCCGGGACAGGGGTTGGAACAGCCCCAGCATTTT